Presented here are 24 T cell receptor beta chains from one specimen sequenced in a study of T cell responses to AZD1222 COVID-19 vaccine. The data were produced by immunoSEQ multiplex PCR, yet TCRdb's version contains in-frame clones alone and is incomplete. Of 63,000 or so clones in the sample, around 86% were seen once. The sequencing used peripheral blood, collected on day 0 of AZD1222 vaccination. The receptors stem from an adult in good health.

This clone was counted at least ten times. The genes are TRBV27 and TRBJ1-6, with 10 bases aligning to TRBD1. Trimming cost V 5 bases and J 6 bases; bases outside gene matches: 4. This CDR3 is built from 15 residues. Germline lookup yields CDR1 MNHEY and CDR2 SMNVEV (reference sequence). CDR3 sequence: CASSRGDRGNSPLHF. The CDR3 DNA follows: TGTGCCAGCAGTAGGGGGGACAGGGGTAATTCACCCCTCCACTTT.

CDR3 bases: TGTGCTACGCTTTTCAAGGTCGGCAATGAGCAGTTCTTC. Protein: CATLFKVGNEQFF. The rearrangement links TRBV2 to TRBJ2-1; D unclear. The CDR3 has 13 residues. Germline V gives CDR1 SNHLY, CDR2 FYNNEI.

The V gene is TRBV6-1, the J gene TRBJ1-2, with a possible D match to TRBD1 (5 bases). Trimming pared 4 bases from V and 8 bases from J, leaving 23 bases between. This CDR3 has 16 amino acids. The germline V gene encodes CDR1 MNHNS and CDR2 SASEGT. The CDR3 region is CASSGNRSPAGRGYTF. The CDR3 region has the DNA TGTGCCAGCAGTGGGAACAGGAGTCCCGCGGGAAGGGGCTACACCTTC.

This chain links TRBV5-1 with TRBJ1-5, with 7 positions matching TRBD1. Germline V gives CDR1 SGHRS, CDR2 YFSETQ. The CDR3 runs to 16 residues. Trimming took 4 bases from V and 9 from J; bases not matched to a gene: 16. The CDR3 nucleotides read TGCGCCAGCAGCCGGGGACAGTCTCCGGACCAATCGCCCCAGCATTTT. Translation: CASSRGQSPDQSPQHF.

The rearrangement uses TRBV7-9 and TRBJ1-4, with D tentatively TRBD1 (5 bases). This CDR3 comprises 15 residues. Germline CDR1 and CDR2: SEHNR and FQNEAQ (reference sequence). The V end lost 5 bases, the J end lost 1 base, and 11 bases lay between the germline ends. As DNA, the CDR3 is TGTGCCAGCAGCCCCCGGGACCTAACTAATGAAAAACTGTTTTTT. It encodes CASSPRDLTNEKLFF.

The gene calls are TRBV6-5 and TRBJ1-5, with TRBD1 as a possible D gene (5 bases). The V gene lost 6 bases and the J gene lost 5 bases, with 5 bases spanning the gap. CDR1 is MNHEY, CDR2 SVGAGI, per germline. The CDR3 length is 11 residues. CDR3 protein: CASRGDQPQHF. The CDR3 DNA is TGTGCCAGCAGGGGGGATCAGCCCCAGCATTTT.

This CDR3 is CASQLVRGPYNEQFF. Written as DNA, the CDR3 is TGTGCCAGTCAATTGGTTAGGGGCCCCTACAATGAGCAGTTCTTC. The V call is TRBV19, the J call TRBJ2-1; D is possibly TRBD1 (5 bases). The CDR3 is 15 residues long. Trimming left V 8 bases short and J 2 bases short, with 16 bases between. Germline V CDR1 and CDR2: LNHDA, SQIVND (reference sequence).

V is TRBV19 and J is TRBJ1-6, with 8 bases that match TRBD1. CDR1 and CDR2 from the germline V gene are LNHDA and SQIVND (reference sequence). Trimming at V came to 5 bases and at J to 7 bases, leaving 13 bases not matched to a gene. The CDR3 runs to 17 residues. DNA of the CDR3: TGTGCCAGTAGTCCTAGGGGCACGACAGGGGCCAATTCACCCCTCCACTTT. Its translation is CASSPRGTTGANSPLHF.

This clone showed up just once. The rearrangement uses TRBV19 and TRBJ1-4; 12 positions match TRBD1. Germline V gene sequence: CDR1 LNHDA, CDR2 SQIVND (reference sequence). J was trimmed by 6 bases and V by 3 bases; bases with no gene match: 5. The CDR3 is 16 amino acids. CDR3 amino acids: CASSMGQGAWDEKLFF. Here the CDR3 DNA reads TGTGCCAGTAGTATGGGACAGGGGGCGTGGGATGAAAAACTGTTTTTT.

This chain connects TRBV15 to TRBJ1-4; D not resolved. Germline-derived CDR1 and CDR2 are LNHNV and YYDKDF (reference sequence). V was cut by 0 bases and J by 4 bases, with 12 bases left in between. This CDR3 region has 16 residues. The CDR3 loop is CATSRDLGGNNEKLFF. CDR3 nucleotides: TGTGCCACCAGCAGAGATCTGGGAGGGAATAATGAAAAACTGTTTTTT.

The chain has TRBV4-1 and TRBJ1-5; 9 bases align to TRBD1. CDR3 length: 18 residues. With 4 bases clipped from V and 5 bases from J, the junction kept 15 bases outside the gene matches. Germline assignment: CDR1 MGHRA and CDR2 YSYEKL. The CDR3 nucleotides are TGCGCCAGCAGCCTCTTTAACGTAGGGACAGGGAAAGATCAGCCCCAGCATTTT. Its protein product is CASSLFNVGTGKDQPQHF.

This clone was seen a few times. The V and J genes are TRBV3-1 (or the pseudogene TRBV3-2) and TRBJ2-7; 7 nucleotides match TRBD2. V lost 2 bases and J lost 5; bases outside the gene matches: 6. This CDR3 contains 14 residues. Per germline, CDR1 LGHDT and CDR2 YNNKEL (reference sequence). CDR3 protein: CASSQRAGVHEQYF. In nucleotides, the CDR3 is TGTGCCAGCAGCCAAAGGGCGGGGGTCCACGAGCAGTACTTC.

This clone occurred once. The rearrangement links TRBV7-9 to TRBJ2-6, with 8 bases matching TRBD1. Trimming cost V 5 bases and J 0 bases; bases outside gene matches: 9. This CDR3 contains 18 residues. From germline, CDR1 is SEHNR and CDR2 FQNEAQ (reference sequence). The CDR3 DNA reads as TGTGCCAGCAGCCCCAGACAGGGGTCCGCCTCTGGGGCCAACGTCCTGACTTTC. Its protein product is CASSPRQGSASGANVLTF.

The chain joins TRBV18 to TRBJ1-3; tentative D call: TRBD1 (5 bases). This CDR3 has 15 amino acids. The V gene lost 2 bases and the J gene lost 4 bases, with 12 bases spanning the gap. CDR1 and CDR2 from the germline V gene are KGHSH and LQKENI. In nucleotides, the CDR3 is TGTGCCAGCTCACCAAGTAGGGGAAACGGAAACACCATATATTTT. Translating it yields CASSPSRGNGNTIYF. Looking up the rest from reference TRBV18 and TRBJ1-3 gives the full variable domain: NAGVMQNPRHLVRRRGQEARLRCSPMKGHSHVYWYRQLPEEGLKFMVYLQKENIIDESGMPKERFSAEFPKEGPSILRIQQVVRGDSAAYFCASSPSRGNGNTIYFGEGSWLTVV.

This chain connects TRBV2 to TRBJ1-3; D is unclear. Germline V gene data show CDR1 as SNHLY and CDR2 as FYNNEI. V was clipped by 7 bases and J by 4 bases, with 11 bases between them. CDR3 size: 13 residues. In DNA form, the CDR3 reads TGTGCCAGCATAGGATCCTTGGGAAACACCATATATTTT. Translation: CASIGSLGNTIYF.

This chain joins TRBV30 and TRBJ1-2, with D unclear. Germline CDR1 GTSNPN, CDR2 SVGIG (reference sequence). The V end lost 5 bases, the J end lost 5 bases, and 18 bases lay between the germline ends. The CDR3 consists of 14 residues. The CDR3 nucleotides read TGTGCCTGGGATCAGGTTTTACCCAATTATGGCTACACCTTC. It yields the protein CAWDQVLPNYGYTF.

The V and J genes are TRBV24-1 and TRBJ2-7, with a tentative D call TRBD1 (6 bases). The V end lost 3 bases, the J end lost 1 base, and 21 bases lay between the germline ends. CDR1 and CDR2 (germline): KGHDR, SFDVKD. The CDR3 runs 18 residues. The CDR3, as DNA: TGTGCCACCAGTGATCCCCGGACAGCAGGGGATACTTCCTACGAGCAGTACTTC. This translates into CATSDPRTAGDTSYEQYF.

The rearrangement uses TRBV5-1 and TRBJ1-1; D is undetermined. The germline CDR1 and CDR2 sequences are SGHRS and YFSETQ. V was pared by 4 bases and J by 2 bases, with 12 bases between. CDR3 length equals 14 residues. CDR3 coding DNA: TGCGCCAGCAGCCCGGGAGCTGGTAACACTGAAGCTTTCTTT. Protein product: CASSPGAGNTEAFF.

The rearrangement links TRBV7-9 to TRBJ1-2; 8 bases are a match to TRBD1. Looked up from germline, CDR1 is SEHNR and CDR2 is FQNEAQ (reference sequence). V gave up 5 bases and J gave up 8 bases; unmatched junction bases: 7. The CDR3 has 13 residues. CDR3 sequence (DNA): TGTGCCAGCAGCCGCGGACAGGGAGGCGGCTACACCTTC. Protein sequence: CASSRGQGGGYTF.

This chain links TRBV19 with TRBJ1-1, with D unresolved. The V end was cut by 10 bases, the J end by 6 bases, with 15 bases between. The CDR3 runs to 12 residues. Germline values: CDR1 LNHDA, CDR2 SQIVND (reference sequence). This chain's CDR3 is CATTVGISEAFF. The CDR3 coding sequence is TGTGCCACTACCGTAGGGATCTCTGAAGCTTTCTTT. The full variable domain, in which reference TRBV19 and TRBJ1-1 provide the parts outside the CDR3, is DGGITQSPKYLFRKEGQNVTLSCEQNLNHDAMYWYRQDPGQGLRLIYYSQIVNDFQKGDIAEGYSVSREKKESFPLTVTSAQKNPTAFYLCATTVGISEAFFGQGTRLTVV.

V usage is TRBV28 and J usage is TRBJ2-7; the D is unclear. This CDR3 is built from 11 residues. The germline V and J ends were trimmed by 3 bases and 3 bases, with 3 bases remaining between them. Germline-derived CDR1 and CDR2 are MDHEN and SYDVKM. The CDR3 is CASSLNYEQYF. The CDR3 DNA sequence: TGTGCCAGCAGTTTGAACTACGAGCAGTACTTC.

This CDR3 reads CASSIRDRNNYGYTF. Written as DNA, the CDR3 is TGTGCCAGCAGCATTCGGGACAGGAATAACTATGGCTACACCTTC. The genes are TRBV7-9 and TRBJ1-2; 8 bases match TRBD1. V shed 5 bases, J shed 1 base, and the junction held 6 bases outside the gene matches. Germline loops: CDR1 SEHNR, CDR2 FQNEAQ (reference sequence). The CDR3 spans 15 residues.

CDR3 region: CATSFRRGRRNTEAFF. CDR3 in DNA: TGTGCCACCAGTTTCCGAAGGGGGCGGAGGAACACTGAAGCTTTCTTT. The rearrangement links TRBV24-1 to TRBJ1-1, with TRBD1 identical over 7 bases. There are 16 residues in the CDR3. Trimming took 6 bases from V and 1 from J; bases not matched to a gene: 10. CDR1 and CDR2 (germline): KGHDR, SFDVKD.

V and J are TRBV10-3 and TRBJ1-2; D possibly corresponds to TRBD1 (5 bases). This CDR3 is 13 amino acids long. From germline, CDR1 is ENHRY and CDR2 SYGVKD. Between the trimmed V and J ends, which lost 8 bases and 2 bases, there was a span of 12 bases. The DNA for the CDR3 is TGTGCCATCGCTGCGGCAGGGAACTATGGCTACACCTTC. Protein sequence: CAIAAAGNYGYTF.